This TCR beta chain was recorded in a study of cytomegalovirus exposure and HLA in healthy donors (dated by TCRdb to about 2017). In the study overall: An earlier analysis of approximately 640 of the donors reported about 250 Gb of sequence data and more than 90 million unique TCR beta sequences from about 200 million T cells. Approximately 300 gigabases of sequencing data and roughly 90 million unique TCR sequences were included in an early release covering over 600 HLA-typed donors. Of the 398 genotyped donors, approximately 80% were placed in the genetic ancestry cluster associated with self-reported Caucasian donors. The study aimed to test whether cataloging public T cell receptors could reveal signatures of past pathogen exposure. The study used immunosequencing to profile the T cell repertoires of 666 subjects and linked those repertoires to cytomegalovirus serostatus. Besides the first cohort of approximately 710 subjects, a separate validation cohort made up of 95 to 150 different subjects was used. To predict cytomegalovirus infection status, the study combined high-throughput TCR immunosequencing, statistical association of individual TCRs with disease status, and machine learning. A later analysis re-analyzed previously published TCR beta repertoires from roughly 690 donors and added high-resolution HLA genotyping to study TCR occurrence patterns. Rather than drawing on any new phenotypic data, the later analysis identified candidate immune exposures from TCR beta sequences and the way those sequences occurred across donors. To decide whether each TCR beta V gene segment behaved as functional or pseudogenic, an earlier analysis of over 500 of the donors relied on high-throughput TCR beta sequencing. Donor age, sex, ethnicity and CMV serostatus were compiled together with the repertoire data. A later genetic analysis took genome-wide SNP genotypes for about 65% of the roughly 670 donors and used that subset as a discovery cohort. All discovery cohort repertoires had been generated using a single sequencing platform. HLA typing included class I and class II loci at four-digit resolution. Typing coverage differed by locus: A, B, C, DRB1 and DQB1 were typed in roughly 629-640 donors, DQA1 in about 550, DPA1 in around 580, and DPB1 in about 450. Roughly 5 DR-DQ haplotypes were handled as single units for association and clustering, since linkage in the cohort was strong. Across some 400 genotyped donors of the cohort, an average of approximately 200,000 unique TCR beta nucleotide sequences per donor were sequenced, and roughly a sixth of those sequences were non-productive. The full study reports these points: An earlier analysis of 450 to 750 of the donors showed that most TCR beta V segments appeared in productive rearrangements either about 90% or about 30% of the time, which broadly matched IMGT annotations. Compared with equally common non-associated chains, HLA-associated TCR beta chains in a later analysis were more clonally expanded and had lower generation probabilities. CMV serostatus was the only immune exposure information available for the cohort. Across donors, most TCR sequences were observed very rarely, whereas some public TCRs were present in many individuals. A further reported finding was that TCR beta sequences accurately predicted the HLA-A and HLA-B alleles for most subjects in the first cohort. Three of the identified cytomegalovirus-associated TCR beta chains were confirmed in vitro to be specific for cytomegalovirus antigens. In a later genetic analysis, a missense DCLRE1C variant was associated with V-gene and J-gene trimming of TCR beta chains, and the association was replicated in an independent cohort. In a later analysis, 15,000 to 20,000 TCR beta sequences were associated with specific HLA alleles at a false discovery rate of 0.05. A later analysis reported that several top co-occurrence clusters appeared linked to parvovirus B19, influenza, CMV and Epstein-Barr virus. According to the authors, the approach could potentially be generalized to other disease states and immunological phenotypes. Most CMV-associated TCR beta chains appeared to be HLA-restricted in a later analysis, and the HLA associations seemed to be driven largely by CMV exposure. When HLA alleles, especially DR and DQ, strongly co-occurred, attributing TCR associations to individual alleles was difficult. According to a later analysis, TCR association rates differed among HLA loci, with DRB1 alleles showing the most associated TCRs and HLA-C alleles showing the fewest. A cluster of highly shared sequence variants was judged likely to be a technical artifact of the sequencing pipeline. Presence/absence analyses assumed roughly uniform sequencing depth across donors, an assumption that may not hold. A total of 164 TCR beta chains were listed by the study as associated with cytomegalovirus. Compared with the 666-donor mean, donors in an Asian-associated ancestry cluster had fewer N-insertions in productive TCRs, according to a later genetic analysis. Because counts were too low, more than 15 rarely observed V segments, including chromosome 9 orphons, were excluded from the earlier analysis of 587 of the donors. Correlated functional status among segregating V segments might be attributable to linkage disequilibrium, but an unknown experimental factor could not be ruled out. Cytomegalovirus status was reported to be diagnosed by the classifier with high specificity and sensitivity in both the original and validation cohorts. This cohort had only TCR beta chains sequenced, and the lack of alpha or paired-chain data limited which features could be detected. Because HLA typing was unavailable for some donors at each locus, only the typed subset was used in association tests. Some IMGT-functional V segments, including TRBV6-2 and TRBV6-3, could not be distinguished by the 87-base-pair reads and were therefore excluded.

Library creation used the immunoSEQ multiplex PCR assay. For the multiplex PCR, a mixture combining 60 forward primers for TCR Vbeta segments and 13 reverse primers for TCR Jbeta segments was used. The CDR3 region of rearranged TCR beta genes was amplified from genomic DNA with a multiplex PCR assay. On the Illumina HiSeq System, the amplified TCR beta libraries were sequenced as 87-base-pair reads. The authors processed their data as follows. A later analysis tallied roughly 78 million unique TCR beta chains across the approximately 670 repertoires, and around 12 million of those chains were shared by two or more donors. To remove PCR and sequencing errors, raw reads were error-corrected and collapsed into unique sequences using a nearest-neighbor algorithm that merged closely related sequences. V, D and J gene segments were assigned by aligning CDR3 sequences to IMGT reference sequences. For a sequence to be retained, at least a six-nucleotide match to both a V gene segment and a J gene segment was required. A rearrangement was called productive if the CDR3 had no stop codons and remained in frame with V and J, and every other rearrangement was called non-productive. Following IMGT convention, CDR3 was defined as the stretch from the second conserved V-encoded cysteine up to the conserved J-encoded phenylalanine. In an earlier analysis of approximately 590 of the donors, sequences lacking an unambiguous match to a single V gene segment were excluded. An earlier analysis of some 610 of the donors called V segments functional above 56.7% productive rearrangements and segregating when the between-donor standard deviation exceeded 5%. To diagnose cytomegalovirus status from the catalog of TCR beta chain sequences, a statistical classification framework was built. In a later analysis, TCR nucleotide sequences were compared against IMGT/GENE-DB human TR gene sequences so that V and J genes could be assigned. The TCRdist pipeline was used in a later analysis to assign CDR3 sequences and most-parsimonious VDJ recombination scenarios. In a later analysis, each TCR beta chain was defined by its CDR3 amino acid sequence together with its V-gene family, and reads without a unique V-gene family were excluded. In a later analysis, fewer than 650 highly shared, low-generation-probability nucleotide sequences were removed to address suspected cross-contamination and a sequencing artifact. In a later analysis, a clonal expansion index for each public chain was calculated from normalized within-repertoire ranks of inferred template counts. In a later analysis, generation probabilities were computed using a VDJ recombination model fitted to out-of-frame rearrangements, and the results were checked against IGoR. In a later analysis, hypergeometric tests were used to score TCR-TCR, TCR-HLA and TCR-CMV co-occurrence, with a repertoire-size bias correction applied to TCR pairs. False discovery rates were estimated in a later analysis by permuting HLA or CMV assignments 20 times. In a later analysis, co-occurring TCRs were grouped with DBSCAN, and TCRdist sequence similarity was added when clustering was performed within HLA-allele-positive subsets. Repertoires with fewer than 30,000 or more than 120,000 public chains were left out of co-occurrence clustering, as were four to six repertoires with anomalous nucleotide sharing. Entries here come from immuneACCESS through TCRdb and include only in-frame sequences with V and J called. Some clones fail to appear in such tables; in the studies checked, an unresolved V gene covers under half of the shortfall, and the cause of the remainder is unknown. V and J calls and clone size are those listed in that table; D and trimming were worked out from the DNA. Across this sample there are about 160,000 clones, with 70% to 90% seen only once. Together, the top ten hold roughly 2.2% of the sample.

The cohort consisted of 650 to 850 healthy bone marrow donors. At the time of sampling, all cohort members were nominally healthy, though unrecorded immune exposures were likely present. The donor was CMV seropositive and belonged to the group of 250 to 300 seropositive cohort members. Each donor provided a peripheral blood sample, and peripheral blood mononuclear cells were used for TCR beta sequencing. Genomic DNA extraction from the blood cell samples was performed with the Qiagen DNeasy Blood Extraction Kit. Details on this clone: Its recognized antigen is unknown. Base qualities were left out, and no much larger clone turns up one base away.

Inclusive of the bounding cysteine and phenylalanine, the CDR3 is 19 residues long. Just the 57-base CDR3 DNA is kept, in frame starting at base 1. The sequencing input was PBMCs. The clonotype was recovered from a young man in good health and CMV-seropositive. The rearranged segments are TRBV21-1 and TRBJ1-2. TRBV21-1 is listed as a pseudogene. The bases read TGTGCCAGCAGCAAAGAAAACGAGGAACCCCGTCCCCGTCTCTATGGCTACACCTTC. The encoded protein is CASSKENEEPRPRLYGYTF.